This is a list of T cell receptor beta chains from one sample in a study of T cell responses to AZD1222 COVID-19 vaccine. TCRdb's table, derived via immunoSEQ multiplex PCR, lists solely in-frame clones and lacks some. The data show 100,000 to 150,000 clones, 90% seen once. The source was peripheral blood, collected on day 0 of MenACWY control vaccination. These receptors came from an adult in good health. The CDR3 runs from the conserved cysteine through the conserved F or W. A D gene is named only where the DNA matches it firmly. Clone size is not always given. Where it is, it says once, few, many or a class for expanded clones.

clone_size d_call j_call v_call cdr3_aa cdr3_nt
- - TRBJ2-1 TRBV11-2 CASSSVGSSYNEQFF TGTGCCAGCAGCTCCGTAGGAAGCTCCTACAATGAGCAGTTCTTC
- - TRBJ2-7 TRBV28 CASSLYRLGYEQYF TGTGCCAGCAGTTTATACCGCCTGGGCTACGAGCAGTACTTC
- - TRBJ1-5 TRBV10-3 CAISGTVNQPQHF TGTGCCATCAGTGGCACCGTAAATCAGCCCCAGCATTTT
- - TRBJ1-1 TRBV2 CASSEERGGNTEAFF TGTGCCAGCAGTGAAGAGCGGGGGGGGAACACTGAAGCTTTCTTT
- - TRBJ2-7 TRBV19 CASSIFGEQYF TGTGCCAGTAGTATTTTCGGGGAGCAGTACTTC
- - TRBJ2-3 TRBV14 CASSQDLRGRIVYF TGTGCCAGCAGCCAAGATCTCCGGGGGCGAATTGTGTATTTT
- - TRBJ2-2 TRBV5-6 CASSLPGAPTDTGELFF TGTGCCAGCAGCTTGCCTGGGGCCCCTACGGACACCGGGGAGCTGTTTTTT
- - TRBJ1-3 TRBV19 CASMDPGNTIYF TGTGCCAGTATGGACCCGGGAAACACCATATATTTT
- - TRBJ1-2 TRBV7-2 CASSLEGYGYTF TGTGCCAGCAGCTTAGAGGGCTATGGCTACACCTTC
few - TRBJ1-1 TRBV19 CASVAGTEAFF TGTGCCTCAGTAGCCGGCACTGAAGCTTTCTTT
- TRBD2 TRBJ2-1 TRBV27 CASSSLAGGLEEQFF TGTGCCAGCAGTTCCTTAGCGGGAGGGCTGGAGGAGCAGTTCTTC
- - TRBJ2-1 TRBV7-3 CASSLGGASYNEQFF TGTGCCAGCAGCTTAGGGGGGGCATCCTACAATGAGCAGTTCTTC
- - TRBJ2-1 TRBV18 CASSPVSGGLNNEQFF TGTGCCAGCTCACCAGTAAGCGGAGGGCTAAACAATGAGCAGTTCTTC
- - TRBJ2-3 TRBV5-6 CASSLGAGWADTQYF TGTGCCAGCAGCTTGGGGGCAGGGTGGGCAGATACGCAGTATTTT
- TRBD1 TRBJ2-5 TRBV18 CASSSSGGGEETQYF TGTGCCAGCTCATCCTCAGGGGGCGGTGAAGAGACCCAGTACTTC
once - TRBJ1-1 TRBV7-9 CASSPRTEGNTEAFF TGTGCCAGCAGCCCCCGGACCGAGGGGAACACTGAAGCTTTCTTT
- TRBD2 TRBJ2-7 TRBV4-2 CASNQGGGSAYEQYF TGTGCCAGCAACCAAGGAGGCGGGAGCGCCTACGAGCAGTACTTC
- TRBD1 TRBJ2-3 TRBV30 CAWSGDRGSGTDTQYF TGTGCCTGGAGTGGGGACAGGGGATCTGGGACAGATACGCAGTATTTT
- TRBD1 TRBJ1-1 TRBV28 CASSLGTGVDAFF TGTGCCAGCAGTTTGGGGACAGGGGTGGATGCTTTCTTT
- TRBD1 TRBJ1-2 TRBV19 CASSRGQGNSYGYTF TGTGCCAGTAGTCGGGGACAGGGAAATTCTTATGGCTACACCTTC
medium-sized - TRBJ2-2 TRBV2 CASSRDNANTGELFF TGTGCCAGCAGCCGGGACAACGCGAACACCGGGGAGCTGTTTTTT
- - TRBJ1-3 TRBV19 CASSAQNRDRSGNTIYF TGTGCCAGTAGTGCCCAGAACAGAGACCGCTCTGGAAACACCATATATTTT
few - TRBJ2-1 TRBV28 CASGGLYEQFF TGTGCCAGCGGAGGGCTCTATGAGCAGTTCTTC
- TRBD1 TRBJ1-1 TRBV27 CASSPSPGQGTSAFF TGTGCCAGCAGTCCGTCTCCGGGACAGGGAACATCCGCATTCTTT
once - TRBJ2-5 TRBV10-2 CASSVGWETQYF TGCGCCAGCAGTGTGGGTTGGGAGACCCAGTACTTC
many - TRBJ2-1 TRBV19 CASSMSGRYNEQFF TGTGCCAGTAGTATGAGCGGACGGTACAATGAGCAGTTCTTC
- TRBD1 TRBJ2-7 TRBV6-5 CASSFRETGKWQYF TGTGCCAGCAGTTTCCGTGAGACAGGGAAATGGCAGTACTTC
- TRBD2 TRBJ2-7 TRBV7-8 CASSVLGGGSSYEQYF TGTGCCAGCAGCGTCCTGGGTGGCGGGAGTTCCTACGAGCAGTACTTC
- TRBD2 TRBJ2-3 TRBV18 CASSPPASLAGELLTDTQYF TGTGCCAGCTCACCACCGGCGAGTCTCGCGGGAGAGCTACTGACAGATACGCAGTATTTT
- - TRBJ1-2 TRBV25-1 CASSAGIYGYTF TGTGCCAGCAGTGCGGGAATCTATGGCTACACCTTC
- - TRBJ2-1 TRBV7-9 CASSFPGSSYNEQFF TGTGCCAGCAGCTTTCCGGGAAGCTCCTACAATGAGCAGTTCTTC
once - TRBJ1-2 TRBV7-8 CASSSWRSREDGYTF TGTGCCAGCAGCTCCTGGCGGTCTAGGGAGGATGGCTACACCTTC
once - TRBJ1-4 TRBV27 CASRPLGPTNEKLFF TGTGCCAGCCGACCTCTGGGGCCAACTAATGAAAAACTGTTTTTT
- TRBD1 TRBJ1-1 TRBV7-6 CASSSETGPRTEAFF TGTGCCAGCAGCTCAGAGACAGGGCCTAGGACTGAAGCTTTCTTT
few - TRBJ1-6 TRBV6-5 CASSYSRSSYNSPLHF TGTGCCAGCAGTTACTCCAGGAGCTCCTATAATTCACCCCTCCACTTT
- - TRBJ2-7 TRBV28 CASRPGTPSYEQYF TGTGCCAGCAGACCCGGGACCCCATCCTACGAGCAGTACTTC
few - TRBJ2-5 TRBV24-1 CATSDLTDQETQYF TGTGCCACCAGTGATTTGACAGACCAAGAGACCCAGTACTTC
- TRBD2 TRBJ2-1 TRBV7-2 CASSILAGGHLNEQFF TGTGCCAGCAGCATCCTAGCGGGGGGGCATTTGAATGAGCAGTTCTTC
once TRBD2 TRBJ2-5 TRBV7-8 CASSLGGGQETQYF TGTGCCAGCAGCTTAGGCGGGGGCCAAGAGACCCAGTACTTC
- TRBD1 TRBJ1-2 TRBV6-8 CASSPLRDRGNYGYTF TGTGCCAGCAGCCCACTCCGGGACAGGGGTAACTATGGCTACACCTTC
- - TRBJ2-1 TRBV7-9 CASSPKQVGMTYNEQFF TGTGCCAGCAGCCCAAAACAGGTGGGGATGACCTACAATGAGCAGTTCTTC
- TRBD1 TRBJ1-3 TRBV9 CASSEQGAGGNTIYF TGTGCCAGCAGCGAGCAGGGGGCGGGTGGAAACACCATATATTTT
- - TRBJ2-5 TRBV3-1/TRBV3-2 CAVPRRSQETQYF TGTGCCGTCCCCCGGCGGAGCCAAGAGACCCAGTACTTC
- - TRBJ2-1 TRBV30 CAWSVGGPGLRTEQFF TGTGCCTGGAGTGTAGGGGGACCGGGACTACGCACAGAGCAGTTCTTC
- TRBD1 TRBJ1-2 TRBV7-9 CASSSTGQVYFYGYTF TGTGCCAGCAGCTCGACAGGACAGGTTTATTTCTATGGCTACACCTTC
- - TRBJ2-1 TRBV2 CASSGGPTRGAAGSSYNEQFF TGTGCCAGCAGTGGGGGACCAACAAGAGGAGCGGCAGGTAGCTCCTACAATGAGCAGTTCTTC
few - TRBJ2-5 TRBV19 CASSTAGPQETQYF TGTGCCAGTAGTACGGCAGGGCCTCAAGAGACCCAGTACTTC
- - TRBJ1-6 TRBV2 CASSRDGENSPLHF TGTGCCAGCAGTCGGGACGGGGAAAATTCACCCCTCCACTTT
once - TRBJ1-1 TRBV9 CASSVDGRNTEAFF TGTGCCAGCAGCGTAGACGGTCGGAACACTGAAGCTTTCTTT
once - TRBJ2-3 TRBV6-2/TRBV6-3 CASSYRDSPYPQYF TGTGCCAGCAGTTACCGGGACTCACCATATCCGCAGTATTTT
- TRBD2 TRBJ2-1 TRBV4-1 CASSREPSGYSYNEQFF TGCGCCAGCAGCCGTGAACCTAGCGGCTACTCCTACAATGAGCAGTTCTTC
few - TRBJ1-5 TRBV7-8 CASSLRDTVDQPQHF TGTGCCAGCAGCTTACGGGACACCGTCGATCAGCCCCAGCATTTT
- TRBD1 TRBJ1-5 TRBV19 CASSNPDRASQPQHF TGTGCCAGTAGCAACCCAGACAGGGCTAGCCAGCCCCAGCATTTT